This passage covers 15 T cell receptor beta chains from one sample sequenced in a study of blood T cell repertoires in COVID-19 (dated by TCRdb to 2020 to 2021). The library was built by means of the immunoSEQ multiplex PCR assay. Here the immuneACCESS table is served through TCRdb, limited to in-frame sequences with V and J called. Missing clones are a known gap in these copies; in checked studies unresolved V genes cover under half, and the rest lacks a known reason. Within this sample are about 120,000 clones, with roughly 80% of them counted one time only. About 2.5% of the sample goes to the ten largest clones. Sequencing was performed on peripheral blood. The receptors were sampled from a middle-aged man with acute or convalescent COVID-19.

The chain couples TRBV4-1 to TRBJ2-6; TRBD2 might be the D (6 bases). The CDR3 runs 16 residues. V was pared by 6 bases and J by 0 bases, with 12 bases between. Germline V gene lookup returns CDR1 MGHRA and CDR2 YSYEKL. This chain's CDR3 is CASRERAFSGANVLTF. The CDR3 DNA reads TGCGCCAGCAGGGAGCGGGCCTTCTCTGGGGCCAACGTCCTGACTTTC.

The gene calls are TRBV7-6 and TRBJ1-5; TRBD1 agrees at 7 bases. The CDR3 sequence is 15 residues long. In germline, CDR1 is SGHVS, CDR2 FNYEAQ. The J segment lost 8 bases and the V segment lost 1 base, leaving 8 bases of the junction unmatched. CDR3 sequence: CASSLVGTAGEPQHF. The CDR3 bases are TGTGCCAGCAGCTTAGTGGGGACAGCTGGGGAGCCCCAGCATTTT.

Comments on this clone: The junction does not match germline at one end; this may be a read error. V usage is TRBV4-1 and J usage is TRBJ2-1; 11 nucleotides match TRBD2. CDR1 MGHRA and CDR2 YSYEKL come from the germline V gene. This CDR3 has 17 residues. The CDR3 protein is CASPKSSGGHSYNEQFF. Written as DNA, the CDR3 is TGCGCCAGCCCCAAATCTAGCGGGGGGCATTCCTATAATGAGCAGTTCTTC.

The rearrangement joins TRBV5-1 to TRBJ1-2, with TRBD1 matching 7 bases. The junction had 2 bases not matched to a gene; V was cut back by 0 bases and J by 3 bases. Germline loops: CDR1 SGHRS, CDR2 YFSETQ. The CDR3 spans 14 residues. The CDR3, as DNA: TGCGCCAGCAGCTTGGCTCAGGGGGACTATGGCTACACCTTC. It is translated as CASSLAQGDYGYTF.

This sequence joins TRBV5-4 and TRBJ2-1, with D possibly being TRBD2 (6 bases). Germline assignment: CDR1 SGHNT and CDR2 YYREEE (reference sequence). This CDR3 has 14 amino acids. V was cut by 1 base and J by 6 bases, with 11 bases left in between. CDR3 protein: CASSLMVSGNEQFF. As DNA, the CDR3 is TGTGCCAGCAGCTTGATGGTTAGCGGCAATGAGCAGTTCTTC.

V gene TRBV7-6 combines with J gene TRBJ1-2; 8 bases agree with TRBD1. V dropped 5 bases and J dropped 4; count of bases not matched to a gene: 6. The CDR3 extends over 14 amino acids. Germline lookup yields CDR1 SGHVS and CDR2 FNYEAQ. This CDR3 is CASSPRQGSYGYTF. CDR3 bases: TGTGCCAGCAGCCCCCGACAGGGGAGCTATGGCTACACCTTC.

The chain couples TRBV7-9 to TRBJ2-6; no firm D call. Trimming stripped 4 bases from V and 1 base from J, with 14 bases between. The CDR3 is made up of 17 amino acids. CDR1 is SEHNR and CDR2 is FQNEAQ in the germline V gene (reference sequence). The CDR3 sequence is CASSSPLRVSGANVLTF. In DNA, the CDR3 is TGTGCCAGCAGCTCCCCCCTAAGAGTTTCTGGGGCCAACGTCCTGACTTTC. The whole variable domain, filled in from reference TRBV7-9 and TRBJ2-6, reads DTGVSQNPRHKITKRGQNVTFRCDPISEHNRLYWYRQTLGQGPEFLTYFQNEAQLEKSRLLSDRFSAERPKGSFSTLEIQRTEQGDSAMYLCASSSPLRVSGANVLTFGAGSRLTVL.

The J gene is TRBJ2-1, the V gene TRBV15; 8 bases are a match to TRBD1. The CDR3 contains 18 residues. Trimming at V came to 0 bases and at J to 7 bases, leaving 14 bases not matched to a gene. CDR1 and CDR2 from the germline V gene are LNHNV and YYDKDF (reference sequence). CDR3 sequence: CATSREGLWAGGGNEQFF. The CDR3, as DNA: TGTGCCACCAGCAGAGAGGGGTTATGGGCAGGGGGCGGGAATGAGCAGTTCTTC.

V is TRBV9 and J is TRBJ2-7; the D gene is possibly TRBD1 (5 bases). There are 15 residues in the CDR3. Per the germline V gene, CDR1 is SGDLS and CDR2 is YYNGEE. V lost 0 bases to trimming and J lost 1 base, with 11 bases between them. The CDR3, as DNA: TGTGCCAGCAGCGTAGCCCCGCAGGGTTCCTACGAGCAGTACTTC. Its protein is CASSVAPQGSYEQYF.

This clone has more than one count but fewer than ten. The CDR3 spells CASSSAGTSGRTGGTQYF. The CDR3 coding sequence is TGTGCCAGCAGCTCGGCCGGGACTAGCGGGAGGACGGGAGGGACCCAGTACTTC. This rearrangement joins TRBV5-6 to TRBJ2-5, with 15 positions matching TRBD2. The CDR3 sequence is 18 residues long. The J segment lost 7 bases and the V segment lost 3 bases, leaving 13 bases of the junction unmatched. CDR1 is SGHDT, CDR2 YYEEEE, per germline.

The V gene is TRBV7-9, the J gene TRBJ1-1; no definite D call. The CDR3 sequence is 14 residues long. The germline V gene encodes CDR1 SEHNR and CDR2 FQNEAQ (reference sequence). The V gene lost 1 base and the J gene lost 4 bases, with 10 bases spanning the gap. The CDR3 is CASSLDSGSTEAFF. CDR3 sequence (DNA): TGTGCCAGCAGCTTAGATTCGGGAAGCACTGAAGCTTTCTTT. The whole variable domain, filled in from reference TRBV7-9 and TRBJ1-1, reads DTGVSQNPRHKITKRGQNVTFRCDPISEHNRLYWYRQTLGQGPEFLTYFQNEAQLEKSRLLSDRFSAERPKGSFSTLEIQRTEQGDSAMYLCASSLDSGSTEAFFGQGTRLTVV.

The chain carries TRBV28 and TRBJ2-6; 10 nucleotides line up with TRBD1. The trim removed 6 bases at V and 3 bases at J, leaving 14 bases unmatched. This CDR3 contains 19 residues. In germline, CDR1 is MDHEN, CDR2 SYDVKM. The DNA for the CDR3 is TGTGCCAGCAGCCCTCGCTACGACAGGGGGCGCGGTGGGGCCAACGTCCTGACTTTC. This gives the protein CASSPRYDRGRGGANVLTF.

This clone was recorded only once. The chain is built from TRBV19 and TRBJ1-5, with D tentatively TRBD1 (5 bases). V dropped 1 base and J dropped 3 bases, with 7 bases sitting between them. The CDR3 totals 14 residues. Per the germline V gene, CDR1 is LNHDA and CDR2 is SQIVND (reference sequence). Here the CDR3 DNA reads TGTGCCAGTAGTATAGTGACAGACAATCAGCCCCAGCATTTT. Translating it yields CASSIVTDNQPQHF.

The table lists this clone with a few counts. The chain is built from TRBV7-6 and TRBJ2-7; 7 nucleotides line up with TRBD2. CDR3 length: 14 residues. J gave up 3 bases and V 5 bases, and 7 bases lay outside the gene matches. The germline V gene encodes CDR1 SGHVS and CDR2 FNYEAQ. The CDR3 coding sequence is TGTGCCAGCAGCCCGAGCGGCGGGAGCTACGAGCAGTACTTC. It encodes CASSPSGGSYEQYF.

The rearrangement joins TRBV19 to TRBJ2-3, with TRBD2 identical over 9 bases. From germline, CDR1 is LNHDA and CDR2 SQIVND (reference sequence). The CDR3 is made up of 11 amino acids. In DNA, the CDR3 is TGTGGTAGCGGGAGTGCAGATACGCAGTATTTT. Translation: CGSGSADTQYF.